A selection of T cell receptor beta chains follows, all from one sample in a study of patients and donors after allogeneic stem cell transplantation. TCRdb processed the RT-PCR reads anew with MiXCR; each CDR3 protein has one entry. The sample carries approximately 200,000 distinct CDR3 sequences, around 41% recorded once. The sample was blood, either unsorted or a sorted T cell fraction (not recorded which). These receptors originate from a human donor who was either an allogeneic HSCT recipient or a stem cell or donor lymphocyte infusion donor (not recorded which). It is not recorded whose cells these are; they may come from a transplant donor. CDR3s include the opening cysteine and the closing phenylalanine or tryptophan. Each record gives: D gene, J gene, clone size, V gene, CDR3 protein, CDR3 DNA. D genes are given only for firm matches. Not every row has a clone size; where given, it reads once, few, many or a size class.

D gene: NA
J gene: TRBJ2-1
clone size: few
V gene: TRBV13
CDR3 protein: CASSPGGQGPYNEQFF
CDR3 DNA: TGTGCCAGCAGCCCGGGAGGACAGGGACCCTACAATGAGCAGTTCTTC

D gene: TRBD2
J gene: TRBJ2-1
clone size: NA
V gene: TRBV7-2
CDR3 protein: CASSLFIAGGGLYNEQFF
CDR3 DNA: TGTGCCAGCAGCTTATTCATAGCGGGAGGAGGCCTTTACAATGAGCAGTTCTTC

D gene: NA
J gene: TRBJ1-5
clone size: NA
V gene: TRBV12-3/TRBV12-4
CDR3 protein: CASSFGVGANNQPQHF
CDR3 DNA: TGTGCCAGCAGTTTCGGGGTAGGGGCCAACAATCAGCCCCAGCATTTT

D gene: TRBD2
J gene: TRBJ2-5
clone size: NA
V gene: TRBV12-3/TRBV12-4
CDR3 protein: CASSLGAPTSGMEETQYF
CDR3 DNA: TGTGCCAGCAGTTTAGGGGCCCCGACTAGCGGGATGGAAGAGACCCAGTACTTC

D gene: TRBD1
J gene: TRBJ1-2
clone size: few
V gene: TRBV29-1
CDR3 protein: CSAQGAVDGYTF
CDR3 DNA: TGCAGCGCACAGGGGGCCGTAGATGGCTACACCTTC

D gene: NA
J gene: TRBJ1-2
clone size: few
V gene: TRBV20-1
CDR3 protein: CSARDPDYGYTF
CDR3 DNA: TGCAGTGCTAGAGATCCGGACTATGGCTACACCTTC

D gene: TRBD1
J gene: TRBJ1-5
clone size: NA
V gene: TRBV24-1
CDR3 protein: CATSEQPQGVWQPQHF
CDR3 DNA: TGTGCCACCAGTGAGCAACCCCAGGGGGTATGGCAGCCCCAGCATTTT

D gene: TRBD2
J gene: TRBJ2-5
clone size: NA
V gene: TRBV7-9
CDR3 protein: CASSLLAGGQGTQYF
CDR3 DNA: TGTGCCAGCAGCCTCCTAGCGGGAGGCCAAGGGACCCAGTACTTC

D gene: TRBD1
J gene: TRBJ2-5
clone size: NA
V gene: TRBV7-2
CDR3 protein: CASSSDRDEETQYF
CDR3 DNA: TGTGCCAGCAGCTCGGACAGGGACGAAGAGACCCAGTACTTC

D gene: NA
J gene: TRBJ2-5
clone size: NA
V gene: TRBV4-3
CDR3 protein: CASSQGWTETQETQYF
CDR3 DNA: TGCGCCAGCAGCCAAGGTTGGACCGAGACCCAAGAGACCCAGTACTTC

D gene: TRBD2
J gene: TRBJ2-7
clone size: NA
V gene: TRBV4-1
CDR3 protein: CASSQGLAGTYEQYF
CDR3 DNA: TGCGCCAGCAGCCAGGGACTAGCGGGGACCTACGAGCAGTACTTC

D gene: TRBD2
J gene: TRBJ2-7
clone size: once
V gene: TRBV20-1
CDR3 protein: CSARGWSGRGFRLYEQYF
CDR3 DNA: TGCAGTGCTAGAGGGTGGAGCGGGAGGGGGTTTAGGCTCTACGAGCAGTACTTC

D gene: TRBD1
J gene: TRBJ2-5
clone size: NA
V gene: TRBV12-3/TRBV12-4
CDR3 protein: CASSRDRTTGETQYF
CDR3 DNA: TGTGCCAGCAGTCGGGACAGGACAACGGGAGAGACCCAGTACTTC

D gene: TRBD1
J gene: TRBJ1-2
clone size: few
V gene: TRBV20-1
CDR3 protein: CSARDTRGGGNYGYTF
CDR3 DNA: TGCAGTGCTAGAGATACCCGGGGAGGGGGCAACTATGGCTACACCTTC

D gene: NA
J gene: TRBJ2-2
clone size: few
V gene: TRBV7-9
CDR3 protein: CASSPRALMTGELFF
CDR3 DNA: TGTGCCAGCAGCCCGAGGGCTTTAATGACCGGGGAGCTGTTTTTT

D gene: NA
J gene: TRBJ1-1
clone size: many
V gene: TRBV20-1
CDR3 protein: CSASPKFGYTEAFF
CDR3 DNA: TGCAGTGCTAGCCCAAAGTTCGGGTACACTGAAGCTTTCTTT